These 26 T cell receptor beta chains share one sample of origin, sequenced in a study of T cell repertoires in cytomegalovirus infection. TCRdb reprocessed the reads via MiXCR and lists one record per CDR3 protein. The sample shows about 700,000 distinct CDR3 sequences, 33% of them seen only once. Their antigen targets remain unknown. Source: cultured PBMCs, taken from culture after CMV antigen stimulation. The receptor set was obtained from a human donor in good health (CMV status not recorded). Some clones in this sample may be carry-over from other donors' samples.

This clonotype came up a few times. The V call is TRBV18, the J call TRBJ1-5, with TRBD1 matching over 11 bases. With V trimmed by 2 bases and J by 11 bases, 5 bases remained unmatched. The germline V gene has CDR1 KGHSH and CDR2 LQKENI. CDR3 length: 14 amino acids. The CDR3 DNA reads TGTGCCAGCTCACCAGGGGGACAGGGGGTGTCCCAGCATTTT. This translates into CASSPGGQGVSQHF.

This chain links TRBV11-2 with TRBJ2-2; 10 bases are shared with TRBD2. The CDR3 is made up of 17 amino acids. V gave up 2 bases and J gave up 7 bases; unmatched junction bases: 10. Germline V gene data show CDR1 as SGHAT and CDR2 as FQNNGV. The CDR3 loop reads CASSLKSSGGRIGELFF. CDR3 DNA: TGTGCCAGCAGCTTAAAAAGTAGCGGGGGGCGGATCGGGGAGCTGTTTTTT. The complete variable domain, with remaining parts taken from reference TRBV11-2 and TRBJ2-2, reads EAGVAQSPRYKIIEKRQSVAFWCNPISGHATLYWYQQILGQGPKLLIQFQNNGVVDDSQLPKDRFSAERLKGVDSTLKIQPAKLEDSAVYLCASSLKSSGGRIGELFFGEGSRLTVL.

The V gene is TRBV4-1, the J gene TRBJ2-7; TRBD2 is a possible D gene (6 bases). The CDR3 is 17 amino acids. V lost 1 base to trimming and J lost 0 bases, with 16 bases between them. In germline, CDR1 is MGHRA, CDR2 YSYEKL. Here the CDR3 reads CASSQGTPSESSYEQYF. CDR3 in DNA: TGCGCCAGCAGCCAAGGAACCCCTAGCGAGAGCTCCTACGAGCAGTACTTC.

This clonotype came up a few times. The chain is built from TRBV2 and TRBJ1-1; D remains ambiguous. The V end lost 5 bases, the J end lost 0 bases, and 10 bases lay between the germline ends. Germline V lookup: CDR1 SNHLY, CDR2 FYNNEI. The CDR3 has 14 amino acids. The DNA for the CDR3 is TGTGCCAGCAGTCCTTACGGCCTGAACACTGAAGCTTTCTTT. Translated, it gives CASSPYGLNTEAFF.

The V call is TRBV6-9, the J call TRBJ2-3; TRBD2 agrees at 7 bases. The J segment lost 0 bases and the V segment lost 2 bases, leaving 11 bases of the junction unmatched. From germline, CDR1 is MNHGY and CDR2 SVAAGI. The CDR3 extends over 18 amino acids. CDR3 loop: CASSYRRDYQISTDTQYF. CDR3 sequence (DNA): TGTGCCAGCAGTTATCGTCGGGACTACCAGATAAGCACAGATACGCAGTATTTT.

The rearrangement joins TRBV7-2 to TRBJ1-1, with D maybe TRBD1 (5 bases). This CDR3 is built from 15 residues. Trimming cost V 4 bases and J 0 bases, with 12 bases left between them. The V gene's germline CDR1 is SGHTA and CDR2 FQGNSA. The CDR3 coding sequence is TGTGCCAGCAGCTCGGCGGGGGGGTTGAACACTGAAGCTTTCTTT. It yields the protein CASSSAGGLNTEAFF.

The gene calls are TRBV20-1 and TRBJ2-5, with 8 bases fitting TRBD2. This CDR3 contains 14 residues. Germline values: CDR1 DFQATT, CDR2 SNEGSKA (reference sequence). V gave up 3 bases and J gave up 4 bases; unmatched junction bases: 7. This chain's CDR3 is CSASRGGSGETQYF. CDR3 bases: TGCAGTGCTAGCCGGGGGGGCTCGGGAGAGACCCAGTACTTC.

This clonotype occurred a few times. DNA of the CDR3: TGCAGTGCCAAGGACAGTACCGATACGCAGTATTTT. Protein sequence: CSAKDSTDTQYF. The chain uses TRBV20-1 and TRBJ2-3, with D possibly matching TRBD1 (6 bases). Germline V lookup: CDR1 DFQATT, CDR2 SNEGSKA (reference sequence). Trimming took off 6 bases at V and 6 bases at J, with 13 bases between the two ends. CDR3 size: 12 residues.

The chain links TRBV14 to TRBJ2-5, with a possible D match to TRBD2 (6 bases). The CDR3 length is 16 residues. Per germline, CDR1 SGHDN and CDR2 FVKESK. Trimming stripped 0 bases from V and 1 base from J, with 12 bases between. The CDR3 protein is CASSQDWREAQETQYF. As DNA, the CDR3 is TGTGCCAGCAGCCAAGATTGGAGGGAGGCCCAAGAGACCCAGTACTTC. Together with reference TRBV14 and TRBJ2-5, the CDR3 gives the full variable domain: EAGVTQFPSHSVIEKGQTVTLRCDPISGHDNLYWYRRVMGKEIKFLLHFVKESKQDESGMPNNRFLAERTGGTYSTLKVQPAELEDSGVYFCASSQDWREAQETQYFGPGTRLLVL.

This chain connects TRBV6-6 to TRBJ2-1; D remains ambiguous. The CDR3 has 15 residues. CDR1 is MNHNY and CDR2 is SVGAGI in the germline V gene (reference sequence). Trimming removed 9 bases from V and 0 bases from J, with 15 bases in between. The CDR3 loop reads CASSFDPSSYNEQFF. CDR3 in DNA: TGTGCCAGTAGCTTCGACCCCAGCTCCTACAATGAGCAGTTCTTC.

The chain couples TRBV6-5 to TRBJ1-2, with 10 bases aligning to TRBD1. The germline V gene has CDR1 MNHEY and CDR2 SVGAGI. V shed 4 bases and J 6 bases; nucleotides not matched to a gene: 8. The CDR3 is 15 residues long. The CDR3 protein is CASSSRQGASDGYTF. For the CDR3, the DNA is TGTGCCAGCAGTTCGAGACAGGGGGCCTCTGATGGCTACACCTTC.

This chain links TRBV11-1 with TRBJ2-1, with 9 bases that match TRBD1. Germline assignment: CDR1 SGHAT and CDR2 FQDESV (reference sequence). The CDR3 length is 15 residues. Trimming removed 5 bases from V and 6 bases from J; junction bases left unmatched: 8. For the CDR3, the DNA is TGTGCCAGCAGCCCCAGGACAGGGGAGGGCAATGAGCAGTTCTTC. Amino acid sequence: CASSPRTGEGNEQFF. The full variable domain, in which reference TRBV11-1 and TRBJ2-1 provide the parts outside the CDR3, is EAEVAQSPRYKITEKSQAVAFWCDPISGHATLYWYRQILGQGPELLVQFQDESVVDDSQLPKDRFSAERLKGVDSTLKIQPAELGDSAMYLCASSPRTGEGNEQFFGPGTRLTVL.

The chain couples TRBV2 to TRBJ1-1; tentative D call: TRBD1 (5 bases). This CDR3 is built from 16 residues. The V end was cut by 5 bases, the J end by 0 bases, with 16 bases between. Germline CDR1 is SNHLY and CDR2 is FYNNEI. The CDR3 loop is CASSFEQTDLNTEAFF. In DNA form, the CDR3 reads TGTGCCAGCAGTTTCGAACAGACAGACTTGAACACTGAAGCTTTCTTT.

The chain couples TRBV19 to TRBJ2-4; D possibly uses TRBD1 or TRBD2 (5 bases each). Germline V lookup: CDR1 LNHDA, CDR2 SQIVND (reference sequence). V lost 0 bases to trimming and J lost 4 bases, with 13 bases between them. The CDR3 is 16 amino acids. For the CDR3, the DNA is TGTGCCAGTAGTATAGATCTCCGGGACGTGAAAAACATTCAGTACTTC. This encodes CASSIDLRDVKNIQYF.

The V gene is TRBV6-1, the J gene TRBJ2-7, with D perhaps matching TRBD1 (6 bases). The V gene lost 5 bases and the J gene lost 3 bases, with 14 bases spanning the gap. Germline CDR1 reads MNHNS; CDR2 reads SASEGT. The CDR3 spans 14 residues. The CDR3: CASSYGTIVYEQYF. The CDR3 DNA follows: TGTGCCAGCAGTTATGGGACAATAGTCTACGAGCAGTACTTC.

This clonotype was detected a few times. The V call is TRBV6-2 or TRBV6-3, the J call TRBJ2-3, with a possible D match to TRBD2 (5 bases). V gave up 1 base and J gave up 6 bases, with 8 bases separating them. The germline V gene has CDR1 MNHEY and CDR2 SVGEGT. The CDR3 runs to 13 residues. CDR3 nucleotide sequence: TGTGCCAGCAGTTACTATCGGGGTGATACGCAGTATTTT. Protein: CASSYYRGDTQYF.

This clonotype was picked up a small number of times. The genes are TRBV11-2 and TRBJ2-7; TRBD2 might be the D (6 bases). The CDR3 length is 15 residues. Germline V CDR1 and CDR2: SGHAT, FQNNGV. V shed 4 bases and J shed 0 bases, with 13 bases lying between them. CDR3 DNA sequence: TGTGCCAGCAGCTCCGGGGGAGCCTACTCCTACGAGCAGTACTTC. Translating it yields CASSSGGAYSYEQYF. The variable domain in full, with the rest retrieved from reference TRBV11-2 and TRBJ2-7, is EAGVAQSPRYKIIEKRQSVAFWCNPISGHATLYWYQQILGQGPKLLIQFQNNGVVDDSQLPKDRFSAERLKGVDSTLKIQPAKLEDSAVYLCASSSGGAYSYEQYFGPGTRLTVT.

This clonotype was seen just once. The chain combines TRBV27 with TRBJ1-4; D ambiguous. Germline V lookup: CDR1 MNHEY, CDR2 SMNVEV (reference sequence). The CDR3 is made up of 14 amino acids. Trimming took off 6 bases at V and 3 bases at J, with 11 bases between the two ends. DNA for the CDR3: TGTGCCAGCAGGCCCTCCCGGGCTAATGAAAAACTGTTTTTT. Its protein is CASRPSRANEKLFF.

This clonotype has a handful of counts. The V gene is TRBV2, the J gene TRBJ1-6, with a possible D match to TRBD1 (5 bases). Germline V gene sequence: CDR1 SNHLY, CDR2 FYNNEI. The CDR3 is 14 residues long. Trimming took 6 bases from V and 6 from J, leaving 12 bases between them. CDR3 in DNA: TGTGCCAGCAGGGCGACAGACGTTAATTCACCCCTCCACTTT. This codes for CASRATDVNSPLHF.

The chain carries TRBV9 and TRBJ1-1; the D gene is possibly TRBD1 (6 bases). Trimming left V 3 bases short and J 7 bases short, with 13 bases between. The CDR3 extends over 13 amino acids. CDR1 and CDR2 from the germline V gene are SGDLS and YYNGEE. CDR3 in amino acids: CASSAYPGVEAFF. The CDR3 nucleotides read TGTGCCAGCAGCGCCTATCCAGGGGTTGAAGCTTTCTTT.

The rearrangement links TRBV7-2 to TRBJ1-1; D is undetermined. V lost 1 base and J 1 base, leaving 7 bases between the germline ends. CDR3 length equals 14 residues. Germline CDR1 reads SGHTA; CDR2 reads FQGNSA. CDR3 sequence: CASSLVTKNTEAFF. The CDR3 region has the DNA TGTGCCAGCAGCTTAGTGACCAAGAACACTGAAGCTTTCTTT.

The chain carries TRBV27 and TRBJ2-4; D possibly corresponds to TRBD2 (6 bases). Looked up from germline, CDR1 is MNHEY and CDR2 is SMNVEV (reference sequence). The germline V and J ends were trimmed by 3 bases and 6 bases, with 15 bases remaining between them. This CDR3 contains 15 residues. Here the CDR3 DNA reads TGTGCCAGCAGTTTCCGGCGGGACGGAAGAAACATTCAGTACTTC. It encodes CASSFRRDGRNIQYF.

This clonotype has a handful of counts. V gene TRBV7-8 combines with J gene TRBJ2-2; TRBD2 might be the D (6 bases). The V end was cut by 2 bases, the J end by 4 bases, with 17 bases between. CDR3 length: 17 amino acids. The germline V gene has CDR1 SGHVS and CDR2 FQNEAQ. The CDR3 DNA reads TGTGCCAGCAGCTTACTCCCGAGCGGCGGGGCCACCGGGGAGCTGTTTTTT. This translates into CASSLLPSGGATGELFF.

This clonotype came up many times. J is TRBJ1-2 and V is TRBV7-8, with 9 bases aligning to TRBD1. Trimming removed 5 bases from V and 4 bases from J; junction bases left unmatched: 14. The CDR3 covers 17 residues. Germline CDR1 is SGHVS and CDR2 is FQNEAQ. In DNA, the CDR3 is TGTGCCAGCAGCCTGATGCCTACAGGGGGCATCGGCTATGGCTACACCTTC. Amino acid sequence: CASSLMPTGGIGYGYTF.

This clonotype was counted between two and nine times. The V gene is TRBV19, the J gene TRBJ2-2; D gene ambiguous. The V and J ends lost 3 bases and 3 bases respectively, with 11 bases between them. Germline V gene sequence: CDR1 LNHDA, CDR2 SQIVND (reference sequence). This CDR3 region has 15 residues. The CDR3 loop reads CASSMDTRDTGELFF. The CDR3 nucleotides read TGTGCCAGTAGTATGGATACAAGGGACACCGGGGAGCTGTTTTTT. Complete variable domain (other parts from reference TRBV19 and TRBJ2-2): DGGITQSPKYLFRKEGQNVTLSCEQNLNHDAMYWYRQDPGQGLRLIYYSQIVNDFQKGDIAEGYSVSREKKESFPLTVTSAQKNPTAFYLCASSMDTRDTGELFFGEGSRLTVL.

This CDR3 reads CASSRQTSGRPQYF. CDR3 in DNA: TGTGCCAGCAGCCGACAGACTAGCGGGAGGCCGCAGTACTTC. The chain couples TRBV7-2 to TRBJ2-4; 13 bases map to TRBD2. The germline CDR1 and CDR2 sequences are SGHTA and FQGNSA. The V segment lost 5 bases and the J segment 13 bases; nucleotides outside the gene matches: 8. The CDR3 extends over 14 amino acids.